This T cell receptor (beta chain) was sequenced during a study of T cells in Graves' hyperthyroidism and ophthalmopathy. Uncontrolled infection, other autoimmune disease, pregnancy or lactation disqualified patients from enrolment. A sample of blood taken at first hyperthyroidism diagnosis preceded any ophthalmopathy symptoms. This clonotype was picked up many times. V gave up 2 bases and J gave up 5 bases, with 10 bases separating them. There are 13 residues in the CDR3. The germline V gene encodes CDR1 GTSNPN and CDR2 SVGIG (reference sequence). RNA transcripts yielded amplified TCR beta CDR3 regions. During a first-round RT-PCR of the TCR CDR3, the HTBI primer set was used. From the multiplex PCR reads, TCRdb called clonotypes with MiXCR, one entry per CDR3 protein. The table has about 380,000 distinct CDR3 sequences, roughly 14% seen once.

The chain combines TRBV30 with TRBJ1-5; D gene uncertain. The receptor was isolated from a man aged 30 to 45 with Graves' hyperthyroidism that later progressed to Graves' ophthalmopathy. The sample was blood. CDR3 DNA sequence: TGTGCCTGGAGTAGGCGGAGCGATCAGCCCCAGCATTTT. It yields the protein CAWSRRSDQPQHF.